A single sample gave rise to the 16 T cell receptor beta chains below, sequenced in a study of CXCR3-negative and CXCR3-positive naive CD8 T cells. Libraries of TRB cDNA were made by 5' RACE and carried UMIs. TCRdb reanalyzed the 5' RACE reads, giving one entry per CDR3 protein sequence and no DNA. Its clone listing holds under 8,000 distinct CDR3 sequences. The sequenced sample consisted of naive CXCR3- CD8+ T cells from blood. Subset indicated: CD45RO-CCR7+CD27+CD95- naive CD8+ T cells lacking CXCR3 (TNR3-). The origin of the receptors is a human donor in good health. Some clones in this sample may be carry-over from other donors' samples.

Measured by frequency, this clonotype is medium-sized. The V gene is TRBV29-1, the J gene TRBJ2-1; TCRdb names TRBD2, which stays unverified in the absence of DNA. The CDR3 loop spans 14 amino acids. Looked up from germline, CDR1 is SQVTM and CDR2 is ANQGSEA. The CDR3 sequence is CSVVRWEGRNEQFF.

V gene TRBV6-6 combines with J gene TRBJ2-7; the D call of TRBD2 rests on TCRdb alone, since no DNA is present to check it. The CDR3 consists of 14 residues. CDR1 is MNHNY, CDR2 SVGAGI, per germline (reference sequence). This CDR3 reads CASSPGPSAAEQYF.

This clonotype counts as medium-sized by frequency. The chain employs TRBV13 and TRBJ2-7; TCRdb selects TRBD2, and the lack of DNA leaves this call unchecked. The CDR3 is made up of 15 amino acids. Per germline, CDR1 PRHDT and CDR2 FYEKMQ (reference sequence). Here the CDR3 reads CASSFQRGGRYEQYF.

The V gene is TRBV27, the J gene TRBJ2-7. The CDR3 spans 14 residues. The germline V gene encodes CDR1 MNHEY and CDR2 SMNVEV (reference sequence). The CDR3: CASSLLNRVDEQYF.

Considering frequency, this clonotype is medium-sized (0.01 to 0.1%). The chain employs TRBV29-1 and TRBJ1-1. Germline-derived CDR1 and CDR2 are SQVTM and ANQGSEA. This CDR3 spans 11 amino acids. The CDR3 reads CSAGKNTEAFF.

The V call is TRBV10-3, the J call TRBJ2-3; TCRdb picks TRBD1, but there is no DNA to check that call. The CDR3 totals 18 residues. Germline CDR1 is ENHRY and CDR2 is SYGVKD. This CDR3 is CAISEARTGGLEIDTQYF.

The CDR3 sequence: CSVGSGDTDTQYF. This chain joins TRBV29-1 and TRBJ2-3; the TCRdb call, TRBD2, lacks DNA for checking. The CDR3 has 13 amino acids. Germline assignment: CDR1 SQVTM and CDR2 ANQGSEA.

This clonotype is classed as medium-sized by frequency. The CDR3 is CASSLGGSYNEQFF. This chain joins TRBV7-2 and TRBJ2-1. Germline V gene sequence: CDR1 SGHTA, CDR2 FQGNSA. The CDR3 has 14 residues. The full variable domain, rest sourced from reference TRBV7-2 and TRBJ2-1, is GAGVSQSPSNKVTEKGKDVELRCDPISGHTALYWYRQSLGQGLEFLIYFQGNSAPDKSGLPSDRFSAERTGGSVSTLTIQRTQQEDSAVYLCASSLGGSYNEQFFGPGTRLTVL.

The V call is TRBV13, the J call TRBJ2-1; TCRdb designates TRBD2, a call that cannot be tested without DNA. CDR1 PRHDT and CDR2 FYEKMQ come from the germline V gene (reference sequence). The CDR3 has 23 residues. The CDR3 here is CASRAYAPREGTSGSWAYNEQFF.

The chain links TRBV7-2 to TRBJ1-1; TCRdb outputs TRBD1, but without DNA this stays unchecked. This CDR3 region has 16 residues. Germline V gives CDR1 SGHTA, CDR2 FQGNSA. This chain's CDR3 is CASSLAGQGGSTEAFF. The full variable domain, rest sourced from reference TRBV7-2 and TRBJ1-1, is GAGVSQSPSNKVTEKGKDVELRCDPISGHTALYWYRQSLGQGLEFLIYFQGNSAPDKSGLPSDRFSAERTGGSVSTLTIQRTQQEDSAVYLCASSLAGQGGSTEAFFGQGTRLTVV.

The chain combines TRBV6-1 with TRBJ2-1. In germline, CDR1 is MNHNS, CDR2 SASEGT. This CDR3 spans 15 amino acids. The CDR3 is CASSEAGMGYNEQFF.

This clonotype is deemed medium-sized by its frequency. The rearrangement uses TRBV25-1 and TRBJ1-1; TCRdb names TRBD1, which stays unverified in the absence of DNA. Germline assignment: CDR1 MGHDK and CDR2 SYGVNS. The CDR3 covers 17 residues. The CDR3 loop reads CASRQAQGGGLNTEAFF.

According to its frequency, this clonotype is medium-sized. This sequence joins TRBV29-1 and TRBJ1-1. The CDR3 length is 13 residues. Germline CDR1 and CDR2: SQVTM and ANQGSEA. CDR3 amino acids: CSVVGGLNTEAFF.

The chain links TRBV5-1 to TRBJ1-2. CDR1 and CDR2 from the germline V gene are SGHRS and YFSETQ. This CDR3 spans 13 amino acids. The CDR3 region is CASSLETSYGYTF.

The CDR3: CASSQLSSYNEQFF. The chain is built from TRBV14 and TRBJ2-1. The CDR3 loop spans 14 amino acids. Germline CDR1 and CDR2: SGHDN and FVKESK.

Judged by frequency, this clonotype is medium-sized. The rearrangement links TRBV2 to TRBJ2-2; TCRdb returns TRBD2, unconfirmable since there is no DNA. The CDR3 sequence is 11 residues long. Germline V gene sequence: CDR1 SNHLY, CDR2 FYNNEI. CDR3 region: CASRSPGELFF.